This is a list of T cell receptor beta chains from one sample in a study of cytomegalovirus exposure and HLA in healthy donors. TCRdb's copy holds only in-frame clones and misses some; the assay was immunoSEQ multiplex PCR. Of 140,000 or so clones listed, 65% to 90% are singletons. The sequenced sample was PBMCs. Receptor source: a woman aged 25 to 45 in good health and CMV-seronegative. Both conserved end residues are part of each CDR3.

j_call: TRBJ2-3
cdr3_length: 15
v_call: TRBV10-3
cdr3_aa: CAISLAGGSTDTQYF

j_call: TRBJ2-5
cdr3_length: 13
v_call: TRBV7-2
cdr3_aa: CASSLFGGETQYF

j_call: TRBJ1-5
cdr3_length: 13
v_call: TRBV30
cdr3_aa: CAWSVRGNQPQHF

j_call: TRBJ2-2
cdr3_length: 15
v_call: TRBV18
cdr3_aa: CASFTGTGYTGELFF

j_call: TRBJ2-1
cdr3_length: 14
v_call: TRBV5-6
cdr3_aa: CASSFWSFYNEQFF

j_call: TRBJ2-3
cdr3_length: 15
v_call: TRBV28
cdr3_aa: CASSESQGRRDTQYF

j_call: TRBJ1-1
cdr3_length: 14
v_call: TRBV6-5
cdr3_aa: CASRRQGGGTEAFF

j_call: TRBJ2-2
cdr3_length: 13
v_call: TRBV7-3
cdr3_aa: CASSTGNTGELFF

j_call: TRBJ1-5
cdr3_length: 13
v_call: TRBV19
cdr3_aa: CASSDRSEQPQHF

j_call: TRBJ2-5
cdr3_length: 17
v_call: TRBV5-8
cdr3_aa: CASSLSYGTSLGETQYF

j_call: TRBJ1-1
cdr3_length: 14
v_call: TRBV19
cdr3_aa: CASSSRDRAAEAFF